A single sample is the source of the 2 T cell receptor beta chains below, sequenced in a study of OX40 agonist ivuxolimab in advanced cancers. The table came from immunoSEQ multiplex PCR; TCRdb's copy has only in-frame clones and leaves some out. The sample gives about 86,000 clones, roughly 89% of which show up once; roughly 8.7% is in the top ten. This material consisted of CD4+ or CD8+ T cells sorted from blood, taken in a trial of the OX40 agonist ivuxolimab. Receptor source: an adult with an advanced solid tumor such as melanoma, head and neck, liver or kidney cancer.

The chain joins TRBV28 to TRBJ2-1, with TRBD2 matching 9 bases. In germline, CDR1 is MDHEN, CDR2 SYDVKM. The CDR3 consists of 16 residues. Trimming took 4 bases from V and 4 from J; bases not matched to a gene: 8. The CDR3 coding sequence is TGTGCCAGCAGTTCCCGACTAGCGGCACATTACAATGAGCAGTTCTTC. Its translation is CASSSRLAAHYNEQFF. The variable domain in full, completed from reference TRBV28 and TRBJ2-1, reads DVKVTQSSRYLVKRTGEKVFLECVQDMDHENMFWYRQDPGLGLRLIYFSYDVKMKEKGDIPEGYSVSREKKERFSLILESASTNQTSMYLCASSSRLAAHYNEQFFGPGTRLTVL.

The V and J genes are TRBV4-1 and TRBJ2-7; D remains unclear. Germline V gene data show CDR1 as MGHRA and CDR2 as YSYEKL. With 0 bases removed from V and 5 bases from J, the gap between germline ends came to 5 bases. The CDR3 consists of 12 residues. The CDR3 nucleotides read TGCGCCAGCAGCCAAGATGGGGACGAGCAGTACTTC. Its translation: CASSQDGDEQYF.